Shown below are 16 T cell receptor beta chains from a single sample sequenced in a study of CD8 T cells in ankylosing spondylitis. One entry per CDR3 protein results from TCRdb running MiXCR on the 5' RACE reads. This sample has 150,000 to 200,000 distinct CDR3 sequences; 15% to 20% occur once, and the top ten carry roughly 7.7%. Source material: blood, either unsorted or a sorted T cell fraction (not recorded which). The receptors here all came from a male donor with ankylosing spondylitis or in good health (not recorded which).

This clonotype was found many times. The chain uses TRBV28 and TRBJ2-3, with TRBD2 identical over 7 bases. Germline loops: CDR1 MDHEN, CDR2 SYDVKM. This CDR3 has 15 residues. J lost 1 base, V lost 2 bases, and 3 bases had no gene match. The CDR3 DNA sequence: TGTGCCAGCAGTTTAGGGACTACCCGCACAGATACGCAGTATTTT. It codes for CASSLGTTRTDTQYF.

Remarks on this clonotype: A much larger clone lies one base from this, so it may be a read error. The chain joins TRBV28 to TRBJ1-2, with D unclear. The CDR3 sequence is 12 residues long. CDR1 is MDHEN and CDR2 is SYDVKM in the germline V gene. In DNA form, the CDR3 reads TGTGCCAGCAGTTTTCGGCCGATCGGCTGCACCTTC. The encoded protein is CASSFRPIGCTF.

This clonotype was counted many times. This chain links TRBV10-3 with TRBJ2-2; possibly TRBD2 for D (5 bases). Deletions cut 0 bases from V and 5 bases from J, with 7 bases between. The CDR3 is 14 amino acids. Germline V gives CDR1 ENHRY, CDR2 SYGVKD. The CDR3 DNA sequence: TGTGCCATCAGTGAGTCCGGGGAGACCGGGGAGCTGTTTTTT. Residues: CAISESGETGELFF.

The genes are TRBV25-1 and TRBJ1-4; maybe TRBD1 (5 bases). The CDR3 runs 15 residues. Germline V gene data show CDR1 as MGHDK and CDR2 as SYGVNS. V lost 3 bases and J lost 8, with 16 bases in between. In DNA, the CDR3 is TGTGCCAGCAGTGATGTGGGACTGGGCGACGAAAAACTGTTTTTT. Amino acids: CASSDVGLGDEKLFF.

This chain links TRBV11-3 with TRBJ1-2, with D uncertain. The CDR3 consists of 14 residues. The V gene lost 1 base and the J gene lost 7 bases, with 13 bases spanning the gap. CDR1 SGHNT and CDR2 YENEEA come from the germline V gene. CDR3: CASSLGTAVAGYTF. CDR3 in DNA: TGTGCCAGCAGCTTAGGGACGGCTGTAGCTGGCTACACCTTC. Supplemented by reference TRBV11-3 and TRBJ1-2, the full variable domain reads EAGVVQSPRYKIIEKKQPVAFWCNPISGHNTLYWYLQNLGQGPELLIRYENEEAVDDSQLPKDRFSAERLKGVDSTLKIQPAELGDSAVYLCASSLGTAVAGYTFGSGTRLTVV.

This clonotype was observed at least ten times. The chain joins TRBV6-5 to TRBJ2-7, with 10 nucleotides matching TRBD2. There are 16 residues in the CDR3. The V gene end was trimmed by 0 bases and the J gene end by 4 bases; junction bases not matched to a gene: 6. CDR1 and CDR2 from the germline V gene are MNHEY and SVGAGI. The CDR3 protein is CASSYSASGSGYEQYF. CDR3 DNA: TGTGCCAGCAGTTACTCGGCTAGCGGGAGCGGGTACGAGCAGTACTTC.

This clonotype came up a few times. This chain joins TRBV6-1 and TRBJ2-2, with D hard to call. Trimming took 6 bases from V and 4 from J, leaving 12 bases between them. The CDR3 has 14 residues. Germline values: CDR1 MNHNS, CDR2 SASEGT. Here the CDR3 reads CASSFLKGTGELFF. DNA for the CDR3: TGTGCCAGCAGCTTCTTAAAGGGCACCGGGGAGCTGTTTTTT.

This clonotype was counted at least ten times. The chain links TRBV20-1 to TRBJ2-7; 7 nucleotides align to TRBD2. Germline V gene lookup returns CDR1 DFQATT and CDR2 SNEGSKA (reference sequence). The V segment lost 2 bases and the J segment 2 bases; nucleotides outside the gene matches: 3. The CDR3 length is 13 residues. The CDR3 DNA is TGCAGTGCTAGAACGGCGGGGGCCTACGAGCAGTACTTC. Translation: CSARTAGAYEQYF.

This clonotype was seen at least ten times. This chain connects TRBV20-1 to TRBJ2-3, with 11 positions matching TRBD2. CDR1 and CDR2 from the germline V gene are DFQATT and SNEGSKA (reference sequence). The ends lost 7 bases at V and 0 bases at J; junction bases unmatched: 12. The CDR3 covers 17 residues. DNA of the CDR3: TGCAGTGGGGGGGTAGCGGGAGGGACCCTGAGCACAGATACGCAGTATTTT. It translates to CSGGVAGGTLSTDTQYF.

This clonotype was counted ten times or more. The J gene is TRBJ2-1, the V gene TRBV10-3, with 10 bases lining up with TRBD2. The V and J ends lost 4 bases and 5 bases, in that order; junction bases with no gene match: 5. The CDR3 has 15 amino acids. Germline values: CDR1 ENHRY, CDR2 SYGVKD. CDR3 coding DNA: TGTGCCATCAGTGGAACTAGCGGGATGAACAATGAGCAGTTCTTC. Protein: CAISGTSGMNNEQFF.

The chain joins TRBV27 to TRBJ2-2; unclear D gene. The CDR3 runs 16 residues. V was shortened by 3 bases and J by 0 bases, with 11 bases between the two germline ends. The germline gives CDR1 MNHEY, CDR2 SMNVEV (reference sequence). The CDR3 DNA sequence: TGTGCCAGCAGTTTTGAAGGCACACCGAACACCGGGGAGCTGTTTTTT. Its protein product is CASSFEGTPNTGELFF.

The chain recombines TRBV4-1 with TRBJ1-3; D possibly corresponds to TRBD1 (5 bases). The V gene's germline CDR1 is MGHRA and CDR2 YSYEKL. V was clipped by 2 bases and J by 0 bases, with 11 bases between them. The CDR3 is 16 residues long. DNA for the CDR3: TGCGCCAGCAGCCAAAGGCATGACAGCTCTGGAAACACCATATATTTT. Amino acid sequence: CASSQRHDSSGNTIYF.

This clonotype has ten or more counts. The CDR3 DNA is TGCAGTGCTAGAGGGGGACTAGCGGGAGATTATAGAGAGCAGTTCTTC. Its protein is CSARGGLAGDYREQFF. The chain joins TRBV20-1 to TRBJ2-1, with 14 bases fitting TRBD2. V was clipped by 1 base and J by 10 bases; unmatched bases: 9. The germline V gene encodes CDR1 DFQATT and CDR2 SNEGSKA (reference sequence). The CDR3 covers 16 residues.

This clonotype was recorded at least ten times. V is TRBV5-5 and J is TRBJ2-3, with 8 bases that match TRBD1. Germline V lookup: CDR1 SGHKS, CDR2 YYEKEE (reference sequence). This CDR3 is 16 amino acids long. V was pared by 4 bases and J by 2 bases, with 9 bases of the junction left unmatched. CDR3 sequence: CASSTISGQDTDTQYF. CDR3 bases: TGTGCCAGCAGCACTATTTCGGGACAGGACACAGATACGCAGTATTTT.

The sample holds a few counts of this clonotype. The J gene is TRBJ1-1, the V gene TRBV6-6, with 8 bases that match TRBD1. Germline CDR1 MNHNY, CDR2 SVGAGI (reference sequence). This CDR3 spans 13 amino acids. V lost 7 bases, J lost 10 bases, and 11 bases stayed unmatched. The CDR3, as DNA: TGTGCCAGCAAAGGACAGGGATTTATCGGAGCTTTCTTT. This encodes CASKGQGFIGAFF.

This clonotype was counted ten times or more. The chain joins TRBV5-1 to TRBJ2-5; TRBD2 matches 10 bases. The CDR3 spans 16 residues. J lost 3 bases, V lost 3 bases, and 8 bases had no gene match. CDR1 and CDR2 (germline): SGHRS, YFSETQ. The DNA for the CDR3 is TGCGCCAGCAGCTCAACACTAGCGGGAACGGAAGAGACCCAGTACTTC. Translation gives CASSSTLAGTEETQYF.